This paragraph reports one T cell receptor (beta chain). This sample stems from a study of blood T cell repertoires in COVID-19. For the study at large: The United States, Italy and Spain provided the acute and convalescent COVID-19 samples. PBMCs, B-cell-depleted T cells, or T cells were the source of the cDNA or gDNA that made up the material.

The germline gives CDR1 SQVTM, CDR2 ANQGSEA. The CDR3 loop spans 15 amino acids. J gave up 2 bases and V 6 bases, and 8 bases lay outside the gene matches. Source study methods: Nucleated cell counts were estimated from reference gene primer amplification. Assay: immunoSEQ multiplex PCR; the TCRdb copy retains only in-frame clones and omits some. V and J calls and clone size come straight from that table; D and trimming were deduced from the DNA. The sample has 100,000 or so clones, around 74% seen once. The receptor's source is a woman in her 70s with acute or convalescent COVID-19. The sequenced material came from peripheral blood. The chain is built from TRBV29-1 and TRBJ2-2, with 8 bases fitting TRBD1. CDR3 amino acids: CSVRQTGANTGELFF. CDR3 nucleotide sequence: TGCAGCGTCCGACAGACAGGGGCCAACACCGGGGAGCTGTTTTTT.